Listed below are T cell receptor beta chains from one sample, sequenced in a study of T cell repertoires in cytomegalovirus infection. These receptors have no identified antigens. TCRdb independently ran MiXCR on the reads; one entry per CDR3 protein. The repertoire has roughly 78,000 distinct CDR3 sequences, 35% to 50% of them found once; the top ten carry 90% to 95%. Material: CD8+ T cells from cultured PBMCs, obtained from culture after CMV antigen stimulation. The receptor set was obtained from a human donor in good health (CMV status not recorded). Some clones in this sample may be carry-over from other donors' samples. CDR3s include the opening cysteine and the closing phenylalanine or tryptophan. Where a row states a size, it is once, few, many or the class of an expanded clone; other rows omit it.

v_call clone_size cdr3_aa
TRBV7-2 few CASLKQGSVYYGYTF
TRBV12-3/TRBV12-4 few CASGWGLEQFF
TRBV29-1 once CSVGGGQGLEQYF
TRBV7-6 - CASSLGPGMGEQYF
TRBV6-2/TRBV6-3 - CASSPEWPGNTEAFF
TRBV7-9 - CASSSPTRATNEKLFF
TRBV7-8 - CASSATGELNQPQHF
TRBV6-1 - CASKNYYEQYF
TRBV20-1 - CSAAGTYTDTQYF
TRBV6-1 few CASSLQLFGEQYF
TRBV27 - CASSLVGANVLTF
TRBV20-1 - CSARDLARALTGELFF
TRBV7-6 few CASSLQGGLSQETQYF
TRBV27 - CASSRQGYSNQPQHF
TRBV28 many CASSPEAASALADTQYF
TRBV7-6 - CASSLTPGETYEQYF
TRBV7-2 many CASSPGAGNTIYF
TRBV19 - CATDRGARDFNQPQHF
TRBV19 - CASRQGLPTEAFF
TRBV7-2 few CASSADYFPSYEQYF
TRBV7-2 few CASSLAGLAGVNEQFF
TRBV2 few CASSEGGLAGGAETQYF
TRBV27 few CASSSPRLVYNEQFF
TRBV7-9 - CASSYPGSGEETQYF
TRBV28 - CASSLFGVPNYGYTF
TRBV7-6 - CASSLPLGGGTDTQYF
TRBV29-1 - CSVGTGVYEQYF
TRBV18 - CASSPPLSSTYGYTF
TRBV7-8 - CASSSGQPNTVF
TRBV6-1 - CASSESEGGGWYEQYF
TRBV7-9 - CASSPPGPIANTGELFF
TRBV7-4 - CASSLATSGEREQFF
TRBV6-1 - CASRAKAGGYYNEQFF
TRBV7-7 - CASSLAGSAGELFF
TRBV19 - CASSTIRQGSSGNTIYF
TRBV27 - CASSPLGRGVDEQYF
TRBV7-8 - CACGGAEDTQYF
TRBV6-6 few CASSEGLVYNEQFF
TRBV7-2 - CASSRDGGLSYEQYF
TRBV10-3 - CAIRDRAFTEAFF
TRBV4-3 few CASSQDRGGNYGYTF
TRBV6-2/TRBV6-3 many CASSYGSVNQPQHF
TRBV7-2 few CASSSQLTRGLGTGELFF
TRBV27 - CASSRASNQPQHF
TRBV7-9 few CASSGGRQGEIYEQYF
TRBV28 few CASSPGQGSTDTQYF